The 5 T cell receptor beta chains presented below share a single source sample, sequenced in a study of shared clonotypes between healthy human individuals. Clones were read by immunoSEQ multiplex PCR, and TCRdb kept only the in-frame ones, dropping some. This sample has about 2.1 million clones, with approximately 94% found just once. CD8 cells regarded as naive lacked CD45RO, were positively chosen for CCR7, and omitted terminally differentiated effector memory CD45RA+ cells. Sequenced material: naive CD8+ T cells from PBMCs. These TCRs come from a man in his late teens or twenties in good health. Some clones in this sample may be carry-over from other donors' samples.

The chain links TRBV28 to TRBJ1-4; TRBD1 is a possible D gene (6 bases). Germline CDR1 and CDR2: MDHEN and SYDVKM. Deletions cut 2 bases from V and 0 bases from J, with 13 bases between. CDR3 length: 17 amino acids. This chain's CDR3 is CASSLIQGRSTNEKLFF. DNA for the CDR3: TGTGCCAGCAGTTTAATACAGGGTAGATCAACTAATGAAAAACTGTTTTTT.

Comments on this clone: Other nucleotide sequences from this sample produce the same CDR3. The V gene is TRBV29-1, the J gene TRBJ2-7; D remains ambiguous. Trimming shortened V by 7 bases and J by 0 bases, and 13 bases separated the two germline ends. Germline assignment: CDR1 SQVTM and CDR2 ANQGSEA. This CDR3 contains 13 residues. The CDR3 loop reads CSAGGGSSYEQYF. Written as DNA, the CDR3 is TGCAGCGCTGGTGGCGGAAGCTCCTACGAGCAGTACTTC.

This chain uses TRBV20-1 with TRBJ1-2; D not certain. Trimming removed 6 bases at V and 11 bases at J, with 16 bases between. This CDR3 spans 11 amino acids. Per germline, CDR1 DFQATT and CDR2 SNEGSKA (reference sequence). The CDR3: CSAAETEGYTF. DNA of the CDR3: TGCAGTGCCGCCGAGACGGAGGGATACACCTTC.

This sequence joins TRBV10-3 and TRBJ2-7, with D possibly matching TRBD1 (6 bases). Germline CDR1 and CDR2: ENHRY and SYGVKD. This CDR3 is 16 amino acids long. V was cut by 4 bases and J by 1 base, with 17 bases left in between. The DNA for the CDR3 is TGTGCCATCAGTGGCCCTCTGTCGGACAGTTCCTACGAGCAGTACTTC. This encodes CAISGPLSDSSYEQYF.

Points on this clone: This same CDR3 is encoded by further DNA sequences in the sample. V and J are TRBV7-9 and TRBJ1-1; D perhaps matches TRBD1 (5 bases). Germline V CDR1 and CDR2: SEHNR, FQNEAQ (reference sequence). V lost 1 base and J 1 base, leaving 7 bases between the germline ends. CDR3 size: 14 residues. The CDR3 DNA is TGTGCCAGCAGCTTAGGACAGACGAACACTGAAGCTTTCTTT. Translation gives CASSLGQTNTEAFF.